This T cell receptor (beta chain) emerged from a study of blood T cell repertoires in COVID-19. Overall study: Researchers got acute and convalescent COVID-19 samples from the United States, Italy and Spain. T cells, B-cell-depleted T cells, or PBMCs supplied cDNA or gDNA.

The V gene end was trimmed by 3 bases and the J gene end by 7 bases; junction bases not matched to a gene: 7. This CDR3 spans 17 amino acids. Germline V CDR1 and CDR2: SGHRS, YFSETQ. Study processing details: Estimation of nucleated cell counts relied on the amplification of reference gene primers. Profiled with immunoSEQ multiplex PCR; TCRdb holds only in-frame clones, not every one. The DNA gave D and trimming, while V, J and clone size come from that table. The profile shows some 20,000 clones, about 89% of them singletons. The receptor comes from a woman aged 55-69 years with active COVID-19. The rearrangement joins TRBV5-1 to TRBJ2-1, with TRBD2 identical over 16 bases. Sequenced input: peripheral blood. CDR3 bases: TGCGCCAGCAGCTGGGGACTAGCGGGGGGGGTCCCAAATGAGCAGTTCTTC. This gives the protein CASSWGLAGGVPNEQFF.